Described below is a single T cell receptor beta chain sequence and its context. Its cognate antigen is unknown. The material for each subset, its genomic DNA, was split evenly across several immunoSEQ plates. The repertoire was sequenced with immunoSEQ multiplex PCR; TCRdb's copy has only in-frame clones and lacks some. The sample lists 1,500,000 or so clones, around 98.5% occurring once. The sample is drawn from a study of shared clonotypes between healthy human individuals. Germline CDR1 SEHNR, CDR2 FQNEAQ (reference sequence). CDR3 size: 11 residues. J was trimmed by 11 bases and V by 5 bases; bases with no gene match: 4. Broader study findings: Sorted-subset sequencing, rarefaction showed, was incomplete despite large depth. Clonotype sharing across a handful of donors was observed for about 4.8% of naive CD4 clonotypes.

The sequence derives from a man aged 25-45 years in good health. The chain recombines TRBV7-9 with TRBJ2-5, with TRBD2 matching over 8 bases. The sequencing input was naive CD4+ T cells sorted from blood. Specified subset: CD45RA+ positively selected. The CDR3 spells CASSKSGGQYF. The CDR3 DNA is TGTGCCAGCAGCAAAAGCGGGGGACAGTACTTC.